The next 7 T cell receptor beta chains were all read from a single sample in a study of blood T cells in healthy people across ages. Sample-barcoded 5' priming and a J-beta primer mix drove a second PCR of roughly 6 to 12 cycles. TCRdb re-analysed the 5' RACE reads in MiXCR, keeping a single row per CDR3 protein. The sample carries over 1,300,000 distinct CDR3 sequences, roughly 60% recorded once. The sample was blood. Receptors originate from a man younger than 35 in good health.

This chain joins TRBV7-9 and TRBJ2-7; D unclear. The J call may be faulty, since TRBJ2-5 better matches the DNA end. The CDR3 runs 13 residues. Germline loops: CDR1 SEHNR, CDR2 FQNEAQ (reference sequence). CDR3 region: CASSSVLEETQYF. The CDR3 DNA reads TGTGCCAGCAGCTCCGTCCTGGAGGAGACCCAGTACTTC.

V gene TRBV7-9 combines with J gene TRBJ2-1; TRBD2 matches 9 bases. The CDR3 length is 17 residues. Trimming removed 5 bases from V and 1 base from J; junction bases left unmatched: 9. CDR1 and CDR2 (germline): SEHNR, FQNEAQ (reference sequence). CDR3 residues: CASSPPGLADSYNEQFF. CDR3 coding DNA: TGTGCCAGCAGCCCCCCGGGACTAGCAGATTCCTACAATGAGCAGTTCTTC.

J is TRBJ2-2 and V is TRBV6-2 or TRBV6-3, with 9 nucleotides matching TRBD1. Germline V CDR1 and CDR2: MNHEY, SVGEGT. This CDR3 region has 15 residues. V shed 6 bases, J shed 5 bases, and the junction held 7 bases outside the gene matches. CDR3 sequence reads: CASRRTGDRTGELFF. The CDR3 bases are TGTGCCAGCAGACGGACAGGGGATAGAACCGGGGAGCTGTTTTTT.

CDR3 amino acids: CASSYVATGELFF. The CDR3 DNA reads as TGTGCCAGCAGTTACGTCGCAACCGGGGAGCTGTTTTTT. This sequence joins TRBV6-5 and TRBJ2-2; D remains ambiguous. The germline V gene has CDR1 MNHEY and CDR2 SVGAGI. Trimming removed 2 bases at V and 5 bases at J, with 6 bases between. There are 13 residues in the CDR3.

V usage is TRBV6-5 and J usage is TRBJ1-1; a weak D match, TRBD1 (5 bases). V was clipped by 7 bases and J by 4 bases, with 13 bases between them. There are 13 residues in the CDR3. Germline V gives CDR1 MNHEY, CDR2 SVGAGI. The CDR3, as DNA: TGTGCCAGCACCAGGGCCTCGAGCACTGAAGCTTTCTTT. Protein product: CASTRASSTEAFF.

The chain combines TRBV20-1 with TRBJ2-1; D possibly corresponds to TRBD2 (7 bases). From germline, CDR1 is DFQATT and CDR2 SNEGSKA (reference sequence). The germline V and J ends were trimmed by 6 bases and 1 base, with 13 bases remaining between them. CDR3 size: 14 residues. DNA for the CDR3: TGCAGTGCCACGCGGGGGCGATCCTACAATGAGCAGTTCTTC. It codes for CSATRGRSYNEQFF.

Points on this clonotype: One end of the junction does not line up with germline, which may come from a read error. This sequence joins TRBV7-2 and TRBJ1-1; D is possibly TRBD1 (5 bases). Germline V gene sequence: CDR1 SGHTA, CDR2 FQGNSA. This CDR3 region has 14 residues. The DNA of the CDR3 is TGTGCCAGCAGCGTAGCCCTCTCAGGGACTGAAGCTTTCTTT. Protein sequence: CASSVALSGTEAFF.